This T cell receptor beta chain is from a study of shared clonotypes between healthy human individuals. Overall study results and limits: The diversity represented, both genetic and in exposure history, was limited by few donors. Collection of samples was limited to blood; tissue repertoires likely differ. Rarefaction showed that sequencing of sorted subsets was incomplete (despite large depth).

Data came from immunoSEQ multiplex PCR; TCRdb stores just in-frame clones and leaves some out. Among roughly 2.2 million clones listed, 85% to 95% were seen once. The CDR3 sequence is 14 residues long. Germline CDR1 and CDR2: SGDLS and YYNGEE. J was trimmed by 8 bases and V by 3 bases; bases with no gene match: 5. Turning to this clone: The antigen is not known.

This rearrangement joins TRBV9 to TRBJ2-5, with 12 bases lining up with TRBD2. This TCR was recovered from a man between 18 and 35 years old in good health. Some clones in this sample may be carry-over from other donors' samples. The sample was naive CD4+ T cells from PBMCs. The subset denotes: CD45RA+ positively selected. CDR3 protein: CASSGLAGVKTQYF. The CDR3 coding sequence is TGTGCCAGCAGCGGACTAGCGGGAGTGAAAACCCAGTACTTC.